This TCR beta chain was recovered during a study of beta chain features in type 1 diabetes. Study-wide results and limits: Relative to healthy donors, patients appeared to have naive, central memory and Treg TCRB repertoires that were more similar. TCRB CDR3s from Type 1 diabetes patients were moderately but significantly shorter in all four CD4+ subsets.

This clone has only a few counts. The antigen is unknown. V was cut by 4 bases and J by 7 bases, with 17 bases left in between. The germline gives CDR1 LGHNA, CDR2 YSLEER. The CDR3 length is 16 residues. TCRB transcripts that were expressed got sequenced, as all of the isolated RNA had been reverse transcribed. The method was immunoSEQ multiplex PCR; TCRdb's version includes in-frame clones alone and lacks a portion of them. The sample lists hundreds of thousands of clones, roughly 12% occurring once. Sequencing was done on a sample of naive CD4+ T cells from blood. The receptor was isolated from a young woman with type 1 diabetes. The J gene is TRBJ1-6, the V gene TRBV4-3; D remains unclear. The CDR3 bases are TGCGCCAGCAGCCCCCAGGTCGGGAGGCAAAATTCACCCCTCCACTTT. As protein: CASSPQVGRQNSPLHF.